This TCR beta chain derives from a study of blood T cell repertoires in COVID-19. Study information: Material from acute and convalescent COVID-19 was sourced from the United States, Italy and Spain. PBMCs, B-cell-depleted T cells, or T cells were the source of the cDNA or gDNA that made up the material.

The CDR3 runs to 10 residues. Trimming stripped 6 bases from V and 10 bases from J, with 9 bases between. Per the study methods: Estimation of nucleated cell counts was performed using reference gene primer amplification. TCRdb's table, derived via immunoSEQ multiplex PCR, lists solely in-frame clones and lacks some. That table gives V, J and clone size, and the DNA gave D and trimming. The table lists about 250,000 clones, 81% of them singletons. This receptor was taken from an elderly woman with acute or convalescent COVID-19. The chain is built from TRBV12-3 or TRBV12-4 and TRBJ1-2; D is uncertain. The sample was peripheral blood. This CDR3 reads CASSPVDYTF. The CDR3 DNA reads as TGTGCCAGCAGCCCCGTAGACTACACCTTC.